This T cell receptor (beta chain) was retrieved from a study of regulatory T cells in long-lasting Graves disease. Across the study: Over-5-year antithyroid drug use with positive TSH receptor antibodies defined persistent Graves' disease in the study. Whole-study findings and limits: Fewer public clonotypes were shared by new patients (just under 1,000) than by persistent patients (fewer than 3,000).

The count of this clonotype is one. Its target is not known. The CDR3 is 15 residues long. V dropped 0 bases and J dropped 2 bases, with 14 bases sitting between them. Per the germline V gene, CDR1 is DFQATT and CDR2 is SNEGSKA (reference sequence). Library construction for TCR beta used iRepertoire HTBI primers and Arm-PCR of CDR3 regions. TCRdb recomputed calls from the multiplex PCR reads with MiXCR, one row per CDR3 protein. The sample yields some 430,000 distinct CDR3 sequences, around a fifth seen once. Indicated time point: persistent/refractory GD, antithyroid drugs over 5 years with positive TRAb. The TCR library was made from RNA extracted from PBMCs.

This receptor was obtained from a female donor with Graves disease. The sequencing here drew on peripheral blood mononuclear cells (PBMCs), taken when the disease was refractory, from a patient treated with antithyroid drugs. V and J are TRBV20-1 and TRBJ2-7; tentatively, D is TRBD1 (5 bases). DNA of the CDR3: TGCAGTGCTAGAGATATCCAGGGTGGTACCTACGAGCAGTACTTC. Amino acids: CSARDIQGGTYEQYF.